The text below deals with one TCR beta chain. This clonotype was seen ten or more times. Its cognate antigen has yet to be identified. Nothing much larger sits one base from this clone, and base qualities are not available. The data belong to a study of Graves' ophthalmopathy and Graves' hyperthyroidism listed by TCRdb under 2018. In the study overall: Peripheral blood was collected at initial diagnosis, prior to any treatment. TCR beta repertoire signatures were used to distinguish Graves' ophthalmopathy from Graves' hyperthyroidism and to predict progression to ophthalmopathy. In total, approximately 130 blood samples were TCR-sequenced: some 40 ophthalmopathy, some 75 hyperthyroidism and some 17 hyperthyroidism-to-ophthalmopathy patients. To explore V-J signatures distinguishing ophthalmopathy from hyperthyroidism, a discovery set of 100 patients (about 41 ophthalmopathy, 57 stable hyperthyroidism) was enrolled. An independent validation cohort comprised 18 hyperthyroidism patients and 15 to 17 patients who later progressed from hyperthyroidism to ophthalmopathy. In over 5 hyperthyroidism patients, the T-cell repertoire of thyroid tissue was compared with the T-cell repertoire of blood. Once sampling was done, hyperthyroidism patients were given methimazole at a starting dose of 30 mg daily, while ophthalmopathy patients were given high-dose intravenous methylprednisolone. The 100 or so discovery patients were divided at random into training and test sets in a 7:3 ratio.

Overall study results and their limits: In validation, the model predicted ophthalmopathy progression with 70.59% sensitivity and less than 80% specificity; eleven to twelve predicted patients were CT-confirmed with GO in a median of approximately 6.5 months. Sample size was not predetermined statistically, and investigators were not blinded to group allocation. The 13-signature model separated ophthalmopathy from stable hyperthyroidism with approximately 90% sensitivity and about 81% specificity in cross-validation, and 80%/75% in the test set. Most expanded thyroid clonotypes with frequency above 0.001 were also detected in blood, suggesting blood repertoires may reflect the thyroid immune response.

Reading the germline V gene (reference sequence) gives CDR1 SEHNR and CDR2 FQNEAQ. The junction carries 20 bases between V and J, which are trimmed by 5 bases and 0 bases respectively. From the cysteine up to the phenylalanine, the CDR3 has a length of 17 residues. Left in the record is the CDR3 DNA by itself, 51 bases read in frame from the first base. TCR beta CDR3 regions were amplified from RNA transcripts for repertoire sequencing. HTBI primers and the Qiagen OneStep RT-PCR kit were used in a first-round RT-PCR, which was followed by a second-round multiplex PCR, size selection and purification. Libraries were sequenced on an Illumina HiSeq2000 using paired-end 100 bp reads. In the authors' own workflow: SOAPnuke was used to process the reads, throwing out any read that had adapters, had uncalled bases, had a mean Phred below 15, or lacked an exact constant-primer or identifier match. COPE v1.2.5 was used to merge high-quality paired reads. Each unique nucleotide sequence was treated as a clonotype, and MiTCR v1.1 was used to align the clonotypes to the IMGT TRB V, D and J references. The analysis was limited to V-J combinations with a frequency above 0.0001, which together covered 99.2% of repertoires. For each V-J combination, a TCR clonal expansion and chaos score was defined as the ratio of F50 clonal expansion to chaos observed in the TCRdist matrix. Welch's t-statistics and random forest were used to narrow the features down to around twelve V-J combinations, which were then fed into a naive Bayes classifier. The Morisita-Horn index was used to measure how similar the thyroid and blood repertoires were. TCRdb handled the public reads itself, with Q25 trimming in fastp and clone calling in MiXCR, and kept productive beta chains. Each CDR3 protein gets just one entry, which takes the most common genes and DNA from the rows behind it. These V and J calls are TCRdb output, not the study's own analysis. The sample data list roughly 400,000 distinct CDR3 sequences, and about 17% of these were observed just once. 1.6% of the sample comes from the top ten.

Ophthalmopathy patients had moderately to severely active disease, Clinical Activity Score of at least 3, NOSPECS grade of at least 4, and disease duration under 3 months. Patients with other autoimmune diseases, uncontrolled infections, pregnancy or lactation were excluded from the study. Clinical symptoms, serum thyroxine, TRAb, thyroid ultrasound and orbital computed tomography were used for diagnosis. PBMCs were isolated from about 10 ml of fresh peripheral blood by Ficoll-Paque density gradient centrifugation. Total RNA was extracted using Trizol reagent, and RNA quality was checked on an Agilent 2100 Bioanalyzer.

This clonotype originated in a woman aged 18-30 years with Graves' ophthalmopathy. Donor details come from another sample of the same person, matched by shared clones. The source material was peripheral blood. The chain employs TRBV7-9 and TRBJ2-7, with the D gene tentatively TRBD1 or TRBD2, based on 6 matching bases in each. The CDR3 in this case is CASSHPSTGGPSYEQYF. The DNA reads TGTGCCAGCAGCCACCCTTCTACCGGGGGCCCCTCCTACGAGCAGTACTTC.